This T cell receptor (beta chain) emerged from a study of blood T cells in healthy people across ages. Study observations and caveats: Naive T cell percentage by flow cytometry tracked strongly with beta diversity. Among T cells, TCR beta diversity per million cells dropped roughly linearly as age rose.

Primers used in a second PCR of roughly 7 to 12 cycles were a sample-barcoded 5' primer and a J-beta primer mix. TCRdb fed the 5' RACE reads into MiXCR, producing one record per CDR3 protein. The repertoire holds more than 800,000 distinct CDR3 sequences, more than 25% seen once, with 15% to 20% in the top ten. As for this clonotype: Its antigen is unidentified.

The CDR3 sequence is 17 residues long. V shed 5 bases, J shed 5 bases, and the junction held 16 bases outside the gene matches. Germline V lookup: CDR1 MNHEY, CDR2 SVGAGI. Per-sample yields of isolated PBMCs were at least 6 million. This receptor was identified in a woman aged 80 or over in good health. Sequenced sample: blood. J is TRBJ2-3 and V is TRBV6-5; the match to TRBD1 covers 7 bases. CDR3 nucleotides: TGTGCCAGCAGTCCCAGGCACAGGGGTAATTCAGGAGATACGCAGTATTTT. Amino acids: CASSPRHRGNSGDTQYF.